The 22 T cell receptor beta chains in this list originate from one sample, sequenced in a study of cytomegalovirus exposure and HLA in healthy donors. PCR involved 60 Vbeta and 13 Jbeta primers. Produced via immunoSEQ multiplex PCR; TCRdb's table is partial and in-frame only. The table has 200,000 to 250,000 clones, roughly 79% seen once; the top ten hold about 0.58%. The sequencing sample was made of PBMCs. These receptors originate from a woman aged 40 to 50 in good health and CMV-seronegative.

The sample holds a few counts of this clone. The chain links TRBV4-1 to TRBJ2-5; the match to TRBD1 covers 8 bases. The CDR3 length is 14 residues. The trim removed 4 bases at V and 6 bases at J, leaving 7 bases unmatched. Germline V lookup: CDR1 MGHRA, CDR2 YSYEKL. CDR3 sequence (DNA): TGCGCCAGCAGCCTAGCAGGGGGCAAAAAGACCCAGTACTTC. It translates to CASSLAGGKKTQYF.

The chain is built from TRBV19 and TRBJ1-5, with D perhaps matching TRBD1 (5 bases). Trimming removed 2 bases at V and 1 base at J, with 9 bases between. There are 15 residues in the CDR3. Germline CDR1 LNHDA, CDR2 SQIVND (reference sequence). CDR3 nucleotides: TGTGCCAGTAGTATACAGGGCACGAGCAATCAGCCCCAGCATTTT. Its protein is CASSIQGTSNQPQHF.

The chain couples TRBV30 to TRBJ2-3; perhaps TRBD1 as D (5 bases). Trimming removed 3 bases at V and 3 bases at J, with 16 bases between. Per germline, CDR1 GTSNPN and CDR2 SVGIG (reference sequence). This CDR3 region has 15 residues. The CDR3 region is CAWRFGAAGTDTQYF. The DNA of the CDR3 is TGTGCCTGGAGGTTTGGGGCCGCCGGTACAGATACGCAGTATTTT.

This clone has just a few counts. The DNA of the CDR3 is TGTGCCAGCAGTTACTCCACCGGGGAGACCCAGTACTTC. Its translation: CASSYSTGETQYF. J is TRBJ2-5 and V is TRBV6-6; no clear D. Germline V gene data show CDR1 as MNHNY and CDR2 as SVGAGI (reference sequence). V lost 0 bases to trimming and J lost 5 bases, with 7 bases between them. The CDR3 covers 13 residues.

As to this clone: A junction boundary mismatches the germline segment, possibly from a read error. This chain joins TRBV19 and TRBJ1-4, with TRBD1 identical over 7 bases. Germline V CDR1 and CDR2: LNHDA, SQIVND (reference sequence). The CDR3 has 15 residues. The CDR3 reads CASSTGAQGRPAVTF. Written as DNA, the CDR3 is TGTGCCAGTAGTACCGGTGCACAGGGGCGTCCCGCGGTCACTTTT.

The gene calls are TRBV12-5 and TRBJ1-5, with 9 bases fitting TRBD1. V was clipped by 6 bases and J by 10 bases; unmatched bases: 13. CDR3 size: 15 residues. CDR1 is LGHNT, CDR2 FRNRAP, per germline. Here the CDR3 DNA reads TGTGCTAGTGGGCGGGGGGACAGGGATGGGGAACCCCAGCATTTT. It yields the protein CASGRGDRDGEPQHF. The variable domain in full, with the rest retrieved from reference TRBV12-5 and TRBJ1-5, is DARVTQTPRHKVTEMGQEVTMRCQPILGHNTVFWYRQTMMQGLELLAYFRNRAPLDDSGMPKDRFSAEMPDATLATLKIQPSEPRDSAVYFCASGRGDRDGEPQHFGDGTRLSIL.

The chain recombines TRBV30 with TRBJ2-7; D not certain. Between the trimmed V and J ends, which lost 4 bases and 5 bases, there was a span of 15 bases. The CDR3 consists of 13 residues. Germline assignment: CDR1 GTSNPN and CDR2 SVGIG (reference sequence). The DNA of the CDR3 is TGTGCCTGGAACAAGTTGGGCAGAAACGAGCAGTACTTC. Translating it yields CAWNKLGRNEQYF.

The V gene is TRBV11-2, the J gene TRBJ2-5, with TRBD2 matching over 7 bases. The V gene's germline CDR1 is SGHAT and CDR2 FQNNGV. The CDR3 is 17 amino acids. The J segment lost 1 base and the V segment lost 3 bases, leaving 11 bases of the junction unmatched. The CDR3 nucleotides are TGTGCCAGCAGCTTTACTGGCCAGGGACTACCCCAAGAGACCCAGTACTTC. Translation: CASSFTGQGLPQETQYF.

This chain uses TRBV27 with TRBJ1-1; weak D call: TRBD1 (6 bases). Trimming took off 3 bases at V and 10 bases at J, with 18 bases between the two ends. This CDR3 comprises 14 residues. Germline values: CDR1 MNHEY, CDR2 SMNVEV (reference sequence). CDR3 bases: TGTGCCAGCAGTTTTCAGGTTGAGGGGGGGAGAGCTTTCTTT. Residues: CASSFQVEGGRAFF.

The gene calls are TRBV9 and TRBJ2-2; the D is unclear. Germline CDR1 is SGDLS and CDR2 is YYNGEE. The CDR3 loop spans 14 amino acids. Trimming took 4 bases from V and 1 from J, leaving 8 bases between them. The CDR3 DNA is TGTGCCAGCAGCAGCCAGGTGAACACCGGGGAGCTGTTTTTT. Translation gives CASSSQVNTGELFF.

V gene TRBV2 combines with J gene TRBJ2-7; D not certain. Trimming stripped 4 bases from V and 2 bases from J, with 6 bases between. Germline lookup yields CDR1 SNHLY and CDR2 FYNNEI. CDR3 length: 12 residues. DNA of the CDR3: TGTGCCAGCAGTGTACTACCCTACGAGCAGTACTTC. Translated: CASSVLPYEQYF. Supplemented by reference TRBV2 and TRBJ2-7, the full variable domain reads EPEVTQTPSHQVTQMGQEVILRCVPISNHLYFYWYRQILGQKVEFLVSFYNNEISEKSEIFDDQFSVERPDGSNFTLKIRSTKLEDSAMYFCASSVLPYEQYFGPGTRLTVT.

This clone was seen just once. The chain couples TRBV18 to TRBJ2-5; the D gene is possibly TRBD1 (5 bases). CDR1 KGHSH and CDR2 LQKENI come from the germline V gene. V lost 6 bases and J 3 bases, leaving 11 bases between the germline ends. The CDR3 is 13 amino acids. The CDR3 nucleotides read TGTGCCAGCTCCTTCGACAGAGAAGAGACCCAGTACTTC. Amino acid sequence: CASSFDREETQYF.

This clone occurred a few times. This CDR3 reads CASSLEARGNSPLHF. The CDR3 bases are TGCGCCAGCAGCTTGGAAGCCAGGGGAAATTCACCCCTCCACTTT. J is TRBJ1-6 and V is TRBV5-1, with a weak D call TRBD1 (6 bases). This CDR3 contains 15 residues. V was shortened by 0 bases and J by 7 bases, with 11 bases between the two germline ends. CDR1 SGHRS and CDR2 YFSETQ come from the germline V gene.

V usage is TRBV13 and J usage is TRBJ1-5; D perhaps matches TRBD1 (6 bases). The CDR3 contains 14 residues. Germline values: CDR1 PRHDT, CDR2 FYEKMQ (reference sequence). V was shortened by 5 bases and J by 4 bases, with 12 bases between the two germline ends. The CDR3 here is CASSQGILNQPQHF. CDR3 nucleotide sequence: TGTGCCAGCAGCCAGGGGATTCTTAATCAGCCCCAGCATTTT.

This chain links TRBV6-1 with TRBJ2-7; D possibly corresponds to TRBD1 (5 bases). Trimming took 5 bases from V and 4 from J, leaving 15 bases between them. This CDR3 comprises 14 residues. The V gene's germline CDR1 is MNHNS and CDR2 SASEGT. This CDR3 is CASSHRTDEYEQYF. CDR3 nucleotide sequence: TGTGCCAGCAGTCACAGGACGGATGAGTACGAGCAGTACTTC.

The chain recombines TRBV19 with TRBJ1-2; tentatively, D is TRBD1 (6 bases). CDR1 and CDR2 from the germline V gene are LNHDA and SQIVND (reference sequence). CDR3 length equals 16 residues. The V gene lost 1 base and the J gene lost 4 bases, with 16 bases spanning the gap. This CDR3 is CASSIAPGEGVYGYTF. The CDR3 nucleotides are TGTGCCAGTAGTATAGCCCCAGGAGAGGGGGTCTATGGCTACACCTTC. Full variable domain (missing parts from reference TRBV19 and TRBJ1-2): DGGITQSPKYLFRKEGQNVTLSCEQNLNHDAMYWYRQDPGQGLRLIYYSQIVNDFQKGDIAEGYSVSREKKESFPLTVTSAQKNPTAFYLCASSIAPGEGVYGYTFGSGTRLTVV.

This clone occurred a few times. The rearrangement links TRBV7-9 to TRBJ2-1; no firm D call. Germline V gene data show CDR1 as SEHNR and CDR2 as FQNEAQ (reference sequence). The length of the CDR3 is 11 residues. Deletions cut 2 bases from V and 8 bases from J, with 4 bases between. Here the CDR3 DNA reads TGTGCCAGCAGCTTAAGCCATGAGCAGTTCTTC. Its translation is CASSLSHEQFF.

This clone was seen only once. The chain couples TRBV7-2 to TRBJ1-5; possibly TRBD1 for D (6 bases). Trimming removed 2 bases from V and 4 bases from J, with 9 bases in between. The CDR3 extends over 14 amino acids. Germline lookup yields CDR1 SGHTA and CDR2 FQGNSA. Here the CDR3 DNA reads TGTGCCAGCAGCTTACAGGGGTCAAATCAGCCCCAGCATTTT. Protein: CASSLQGSNQPQHF.

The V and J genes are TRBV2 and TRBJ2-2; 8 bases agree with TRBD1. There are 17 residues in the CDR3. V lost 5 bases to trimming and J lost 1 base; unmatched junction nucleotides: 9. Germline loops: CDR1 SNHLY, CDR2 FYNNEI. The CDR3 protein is CASSSEGGTGNTGELFF. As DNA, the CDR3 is TGTGCCAGCAGTTCAGAAGGTGGGACAGGGAACACCGGGGAGCTGTTTTTT.

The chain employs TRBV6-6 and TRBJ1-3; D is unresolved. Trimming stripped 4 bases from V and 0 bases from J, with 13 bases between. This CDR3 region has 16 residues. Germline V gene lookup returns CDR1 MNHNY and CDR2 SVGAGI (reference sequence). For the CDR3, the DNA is TGTGCCAGCAGTTTCCCTTCCGGGAGCTCTGGAAACACCATATATTTT. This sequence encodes CASSFPSGSSGNTIYF.

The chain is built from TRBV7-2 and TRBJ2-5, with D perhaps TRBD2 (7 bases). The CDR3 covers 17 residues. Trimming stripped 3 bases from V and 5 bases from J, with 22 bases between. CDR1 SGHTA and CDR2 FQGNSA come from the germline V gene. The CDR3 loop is CASSFGVVAGAGETQYF. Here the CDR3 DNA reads TGTGCCAGCAGCTTTGGCGTTGTGGCGGGGGCCGGGGAGACCCAGTACTTC.

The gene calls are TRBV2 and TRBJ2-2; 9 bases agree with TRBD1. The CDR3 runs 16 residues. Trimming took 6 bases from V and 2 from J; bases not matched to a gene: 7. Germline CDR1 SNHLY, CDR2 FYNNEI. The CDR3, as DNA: TGTGCCAGCAGAACTAGGGACAGGGCTAACACCGGGGAGCTGTTTTTT. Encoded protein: CASRTRDRANTGELFF.